Following are 13 T cell receptor beta chains from one sample sequenced in a study of cytomegalovirus exposure and HLA in healthy donors. Primers: 60 Vbeta forward and 13 Jbeta reverse. Sequencing was performed with immunoSEQ multiplex PCR; in TCRdb, only in-frame clones are kept and a portion is missing. The data show about 100,000 clones, around 80% seen once. Sequencing was done on a sample of PBMCs. These receptor sequences come from a male donor in good health and CMV-seropositive.

The chain uses TRBV30 and TRBJ1-4; 9 positions agree with TRBD1. Germline-derived CDR1 and CDR2 are GTSNPN and SVGIG (reference sequence). Trimming took 2 bases from V and 5 from J; bases not matched to a gene: 3. The CDR3 has 14 residues. The CDR3 region is CAWSPGTGNEKLFF. The CDR3 coding sequence is TGTGCCTGGAGTCCCGGGACAGGGAATGAAAAACTGTTTTTT.

The chain recombines TRBV6-1 with TRBJ2-1; a possible D gene is TRBD1 (5 bases). Per the germline V gene, CDR1 is MNHNS and CDR2 is SASEGT. Trimming cost V 5 bases and J 10 bases, with 21 bases left between them. CDR3 size: 15 residues. The DNA for the CDR3 is TGTGCCAGCAGTAAACTGCTGGTAGGGGTTTTAGAGCAGTTCTTC. It translates to CASSKLLVGVLEQFF.

This chain uses TRBV7-2 with TRBJ1-5; 9 bases are a match to TRBD1. CDR1 is SGHTA and CDR2 is FQGNSA in the germline V gene. V shed 5 bases, J shed 3 bases, and the junction held 8 bases outside the gene matches. The CDR3 length is 16 residues. Here the CDR3 DNA reads TGTGCCAGCAGCCTAAGGACAGGGGCCTTCAATCAGCCCCAGCATTTT. Translating gives CASSLRTGAFNQPQHF. The full variable domain, its missing parts supplied by reference TRBV7-2 and TRBJ1-5, is GAGVSQSPSNKVTEKGKDVELRCDPISGHTALYWYRQSLGQGLEFLIYFQGNSAPDKSGLPSDRFSAERTGGSVSTLTIQRTQQEDSAVYLCASSLRTGAFNQPQHFGDGTRLSIL.

This clone was found a few times. This rearrangement joins TRBV6-6 to TRBJ1-3; D gene ambiguous. Germline V gene data show CDR1 as MNHNY and CDR2 as SVGAGI (reference sequence). There are 15 residues in the CDR3. Trimming pared 7 bases from V and 0 bases from J, leaving 13 bases between. The CDR3 nucleotides read TGTGCCAGCACCTCACAGCCGGACTCTGGAAACACCATATATTTT. It codes for CASTSQPDSGNTIYF.

The chain employs TRBV4-1 and TRBJ1-4, with 7 bases lining up with TRBD1. V shed 6 bases, J shed 2 bases, and the junction held 6 bases outside the gene matches. Germline CDR1 MGHRA, CDR2 YSYEKL. The CDR3 is 15 residues long. The DNA of the CDR3 is TGCGCCAGCAGTCACTTCAGGGGGACTAATGAAAAACTGTTTTTT. Its translation: CASSHFRGTNEKLFF.

J is TRBJ1-1 and V is TRBV5-1, with D maybe TRBD1 (6 bases). Germline V gene data show CDR1 as SGHRS and CDR2 as YFSETQ. The CDR3 runs 12 residues. Trimming cost V 2 bases and J 8 bases, with 10 bases left between them. CDR3 nucleotide sequence: TGCGCCAGCAGCTTTGGGCAGGGGGAAGCTTTCTTT. Its translation: CASSFGQGEAFF.

The V and J genes are TRBV5-6 and TRBJ2-5; D may be TRBD2 (7 bases). Germline CDR1 is SGHDT and CDR2 is YYEEEE. CDR3 length: 14 amino acids. Between the trimmed V and J ends, which lost 4 bases and 4 bases, there was a span of 14 bases. DNA for the CDR3: TGTGCCAGCAGCGGACCGGGGGGCGGAGAGACCCAGTACTTC. Translated: CASSGPGGGETQYF.

The chain combines TRBV27 with TRBJ2-1; TRBD2 agrees at 11 bases. This CDR3 contains 15 residues. V lost 5 bases and J lost 3; bases outside the gene matches: 3. Germline lookup yields CDR1 MNHEY and CDR2 SMNVEV (reference sequence). CDR3 loop: CASSVLAGGYNEQFF. The CDR3 DNA is TGTGCCAGCAGTGTCCTAGCGGGGGGCTACAATGAGCAGTTCTTC.

This clone was observed once. The V call is TRBV5-1, the J call TRBJ2-3; TRBD2 agrees at 14 bases. The V gene end was trimmed by 0 bases and the J gene end by 3 bases; junction bases not matched to a gene: 9. The CDR3 spans 19 residues. Germline V gene sequence: CDR1 SGHRS, CDR2 YFSETQ. The CDR3 reads CASSLGTSGGPWPTDTQYF. CDR3 coding DNA: TGCGCCAGCAGCTTGGGGACTAGCGGGGGGCCCTGGCCAACAGATACGCAGTATTTT.

The chain joins TRBV5-1 to TRBJ2-5; 7 positions agree with TRBD1. The DNA end is a closer match to TRBJ2-7, so the J assignment may be wrong. Looked up from germline, CDR1 is SGHRS and CDR2 is YFSETQ. This CDR3 region has 18 residues. CDR3: CASSLELPGTVSSYEQYF. In DNA, the CDR3 is TGCGCCAGCAGCTTGGAACTACCCGGGACAGTGAGCTCCTACGAGCAGTACTTC.

The chain couples TRBV28 to TRBJ1-4, with TRBD1 matching 7 bases. Looked up from germline, CDR1 is MDHEN and CDR2 is SYDVKM. This CDR3 contains 12 residues. The V and J ends lost 6 bases and 7 bases, in that order; junction bases with no gene match: 2. The CDR3 loop is CASRQGSEKLFF. The CDR3 DNA reads TGTGCCAGCAGACAGGGGAGTGAAAAACTGTTTTTT. The whole variable domain, filled in from reference TRBV28 and TRBJ1-4, reads DVKVTQSSRYLVKRTGEKVFLECVQDMDHENMFWYRQDPGLGLRLIYFSYDVKMKEKGDIPEGYSVSREKKERFSLILESASTNQTSMYLCASRQGSEKLFFGSGTQLSVL.

The chain uses TRBV11-3 and TRBJ2-2; unclear D gene. Germline-derived CDR1 and CDR2 are SGHNT and YENEEA. This CDR3 has 15 amino acids. Trimming removed 5 bases from V and 7 bases from J, with 17 bases in between. Here the CDR3 DNA reads TGTGCCAGCAGCCTTAGCATCCAATGGAGCGGGGAGCTGTTTTTT. Translated: CASSLSIQWSGELFF.

The chain joins TRBV6-6 to TRBJ1-6, with D tentatively TRBD1 (6 bases). With 7 bases removed from V and 8 bases from J, the gap between germline ends came to 9 bases. The CDR3 length is 12 residues. In germline, CDR1 is MNHNY, CDR2 SVGAGI (reference sequence). The CDR3 DNA reads TGTGCCAGCACGGACAGAGATTCACCCCTCCACTTT. It is translated as CASTDRDSPLHF.